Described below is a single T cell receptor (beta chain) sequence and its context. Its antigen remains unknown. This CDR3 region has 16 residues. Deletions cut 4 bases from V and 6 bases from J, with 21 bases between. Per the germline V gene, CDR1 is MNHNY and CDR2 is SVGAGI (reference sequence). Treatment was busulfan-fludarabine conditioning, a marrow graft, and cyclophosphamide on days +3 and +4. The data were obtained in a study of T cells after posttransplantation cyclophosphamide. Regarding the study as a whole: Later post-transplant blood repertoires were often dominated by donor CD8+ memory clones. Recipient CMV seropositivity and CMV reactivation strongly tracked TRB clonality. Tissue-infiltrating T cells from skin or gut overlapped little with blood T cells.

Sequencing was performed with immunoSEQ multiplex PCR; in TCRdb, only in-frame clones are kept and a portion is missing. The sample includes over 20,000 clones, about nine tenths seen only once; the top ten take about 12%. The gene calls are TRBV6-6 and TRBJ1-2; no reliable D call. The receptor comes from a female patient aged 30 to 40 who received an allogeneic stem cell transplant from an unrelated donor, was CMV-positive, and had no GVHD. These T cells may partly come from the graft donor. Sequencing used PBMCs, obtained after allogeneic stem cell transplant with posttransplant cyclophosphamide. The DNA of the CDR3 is TGTGCCAGCAGTTTGCCACTCCCGCCGGGGAGGAATGGCTACACCTTC. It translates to CASSLPLPPGRNGYTF.